There are many counts of the clone carrying this T cell receptor (beta chain). Its antigen is not identified. Treatment defined: oral pan-JAK inhibitor, 5-10 mg twice daily. Lesional scalp punch biopsies and peripheral blood were collected from alopecia areata patients. The data are from a study of CD8+ T cells in alopecia areata. The wider study: Treatment of the treated patients consisted of oral tofacitinib, 5 to 10 mg twice daily. Notes on the study in general: Under tofacitinib, fewer expanded CD8+ clones appeared among the top 100 scalp clones. Scalp and blood samples kept many expanded lesional clones throughout tofacitinib.

V dropped 4 bases and J dropped 5 bases, with 6 bases sitting between them. Germline V gene sequence: CDR1 SGHAT, CDR2 FQNNGV. The CDR3 covers 11 residues. Investigators isolated RNA and reverse transcribed it into cDNA to act as the sequencing template. Clones were sequenced by immunoSEQ multiplex PCR, and TCRdb holds only the in-frame ones, with some missing. The data hold 150,000 to 200,000 clones, with less than 70% observed a single time. The TCR comes from a human donor with alopecia areata. V is TRBV11-2 and J is TRBJ2-7; tentatively, D is TRBD1 (6 bases). The sample in question was CD4+ T cells sorted from blood, obtained at week 24, from a patient treated with tofacitinib. CDR3 coding DNA: TGTGCCAGCAGCTCAGGGGACGAGCAGTACTTC. It yields the protein CASSSGDEQYF.